The next 27 T cell receptor beta chains were all read from a single sample in a study of identical twins. TCRdb re-derived calls from the 5' RACE reads in MiXCR, one entry per CDR3 protein. This sample carries 470,000 or so distinct CDR3 sequences, approximately 24% of them seen once, and the ten largest clones take about 2.7%. Another study also made use of these data, one on T cells expressing NK-cell markers.

Sequenced material: CD4+ T cells sorted from blood. Source of these receptors: a woman under 30 in good health.

This rearrangement joins TRBV10-3 to TRBJ2-3, with D perhaps matching TRBD1 (6 bases). Trimming shortened V by 2 bases and J by 0 bases, and 9 bases separated the two germline ends. The germline V gene has CDR1 ENHRY and CDR2 SYGVKD. The CDR3 runs 15 residues. The CDR3 DNA reads as TGTGCCATCAGTGAGCTGGGACAAAGCACAGATACGCAGTATTTT. It encodes CAISELGQSTDTQYF.

This chain connects TRBV20-1 to TRBJ2-2; 10 bases align to TRBD2. The CDR3 sequence is 14 residues long. With 6 bases clipped from V and 7 bases from J, the junction kept 8 bases outside the gene matches. The germline V gene has CDR1 DFQATT and CDR2 SNEGSKA (reference sequence). This CDR3 reads CSAGTSGAGGELFF. The DNA of the CDR3 is TGCAGTGCCGGAACTAGCGGGGCCGGCGGGGAGCTGTTTTTT.

V and J are TRBV20-1 and TRBJ2-7; D not resolved. CDR1 and CDR2 from the germline V gene are DFQATT and SNEGSKA (reference sequence). V was clipped by 0 bases and J by 7 bases, with 7 bases between them. The length of the CDR3 is 11 residues. Written as DNA, the CDR3 is TGCAGTGCTAGAGACAGAATTGAGCAGTACTTC. As protein: CSARDRIEQYF.

This clonotype was counted once. This chain links TRBV5-4 with TRBJ2-5; 10 bases are a match to TRBD1. The germline V gene has CDR1 SGHNT and CDR2 YYREEE (reference sequence). Trimming cost V 3 bases and J 3 bases; bases outside gene matches: 5. The CDR3 runs 15 residues. As DNA, the CDR3 is TGTGCCAGCAGCTGGGCCGGACAGGGGGAAGAGACCCAGTACTTC. Protein: CASSWAGQGEETQYF.

This clonotype has a handful of counts. The junction shows a germline mismatch at one end, possibly a read error. This chain joins TRBV6-5 and TRBJ2-1; 8 positions agree with TRBD2. CDR3 length: 12 residues. From germline, CDR1 is MNHEY and CDR2 SVGAGI. CDR3 nucleotides: TGTGCCAGCAGTTCTAAAGGACTAGCTGGGATCTTC. Translating gives CASSSKGLAGIF.

The sample holds many counts of this clonotype. The chain is built from TRBV5-1 and TRBJ2-3; unclear D gene. CDR3 size: 15 residues. V was pared by 1 base and J by 2 bases, with 11 bases between. CDR1 and CDR2 (germline): SGHRS, YFSETQ. CDR3 protein: CASSLLAGSTDTQYF. CDR3 DNA: TGCGCCAGCAGCTTGTTGGCTGGATCCACAGATACGCAGTATTTT.

The chain couples TRBV10-3 to TRBJ2-5, with D unclear. Germline values: CDR1 ENHRY, CDR2 SYGVKD. This CDR3 is built from 13 residues. V was trimmed by 3 bases and J by 3 bases, leaving 8 bases between them. The CDR3 loop reads CAISELVEETQYF. The CDR3 coding sequence is TGTGCCATCAGTGAACTGGTTGAAGAGACCCAGTACTTC.

The chain employs TRBV2 and TRBJ2-1, with TRBD2 identical over 9 bases. The V and J ends lost 6 bases and 2 bases, in that order; junction bases with no gene match: 8. Germline-derived CDR1 and CDR2 are SNHLY and FYNNEI. This CDR3 region has 16 residues. The CDR3 reads CASRPRREGPYNEQFF. CDR3 nucleotide sequence: TGTGCCAGCAGACCCCGGCGGGAGGGCCCCTACAATGAGCAGTTCTTC.

The chain carries TRBV3-1 and TRBJ2-1; TRBD2 matches 14 bases. This CDR3 is 16 amino acids long. Losses at the gene ends were 4 bases for V and 4 bases for J; bases not matched to a gene: 3. Per germline, CDR1 LGHDT and CDR2 YNNKEL (reference sequence). CDR3 coding DNA: TGTGCCAGCAGCCGACTAGCGGGAGGGAGGTACAATGAGCAGTTCTTC. Its translation is CASSRLAGGRYNEQFF.

This clonotype was observed a few times. The gene calls are TRBV10-3 and TRBJ2-2; 7 bases are a match to TRBD2. The CDR3 is 13 residues long. Trimming cost V 7 bases and J 5 bases; bases outside gene matches: 4. Germline assignment: CDR1 ENHRY and CDR2 SYGVKD. The CDR3 DNA reads as TGTGCCATCAACTCGGGAGGTACCGGGGAGCTGTTTTTT. This codes for CAINSGGTGELFF.

This clonotype was observed a handful of times. The rearrangement joins TRBV20-1 to TRBJ2-1, with 10 nucleotides matching TRBD2. From germline, CDR1 is DFQATT and CDR2 SNEGSKA (reference sequence). J gave up 2 bases and V 3 bases, and 4 bases lay outside the gene matches. The CDR3 length is 15 residues. CDR3 bases: TGCAGTGCTAGTATCCTAGCGGGAGCCTACAATGAGCAGTTCTTC. Protein sequence: CSASILAGAYNEQFF.

A few counts support this clonotype. The V call is TRBV6-5, the J call TRBJ1-1, with a weak D call TRBD1 (6 bases). The CDR3 sequence is 13 residues long. V dropped 2 bases and J dropped 4 bases, with 8 bases sitting between them. Germline assignment: CDR1 MNHEY and CDR2 SVGAGI. CDR3 in amino acids: CASSYQGFTEAFF. The CDR3 DNA reads as TGTGCCAGCAGTTACCAGGGGTTCACTGAAGCTTTCTTT.

This clonotype came up a few times. The genes are TRBV3-1 and TRBJ2-1, with 7 nucleotides matching TRBD2. With V trimmed by 1 base and J by 4 bases, 1 base remained unmatched. The CDR3 is 14 amino acids. Germline values: CDR1 LGHDT, CDR2 YNNKEL (reference sequence). CDR3 residues: CASSQGGGYNEQFF. CDR3 DNA: TGTGCCAGCAGCCAAGGGGGGGGTTACAATGAGCAGTTCTTC.

The rearrangement links TRBV5-1 to TRBJ1-3, with D tentatively TRBD1 (6 bases). Looked up from germline, CDR1 is SGHRS and CDR2 is YFSETQ. The CDR3 length is 15 residues. With 2 bases removed from V and 0 bases from J, the gap between germline ends came to 9 bases. CDR3 bases: TGCGCCAGCAGCTTTGAAGGGGGCTCTGGAAACACCATATATTTT. Translation gives CASSFEGGSGNTIYF. The full variable domain, completed using reference TRBV5-1 and TRBJ1-3, is KAGVTQTPRYLIKTRGQQVTLSCSPISGHRSVSWYQQTPGQGLQFLFEYFSETQRNKGNFPGRFSGRQFSNSRSEMNVSTLELGDSALYLCASSFEGGSGNTIYFGEGSWLTVV.

The rearrangement uses TRBV10-3 and TRBJ1-2; 7 bases align to TRBD1. V lost 4 bases to trimming and J lost 7 bases; unmatched junction nucleotides: 3. This CDR3 region has 12 residues. The V gene's germline CDR1 is ENHRY and CDR2 SYGVKD. The CDR3 loop reads CAISANRGGYTF. Written as DNA, the CDR3 is TGTGCCATCAGTGCGAACAGGGGTGGCTACACCTTC.

The chain uses TRBV24-1 and TRBJ2-3; 11 bases are a match to TRBD1. Trimming removed 10 bases from V and 8 bases from J; junction bases left unmatched: 7. Germline CDR1 and CDR2: KGHDR and SFDVKD. This CDR3 has 13 amino acids. The chain's CDR3 is CATQDRGRGTQYF. Written as DNA, the CDR3 is TGTGCCACACAGGACAGGGGGCGAGGTACGCAGTATTTT.

In this sample, this clonotype turned up a few times. The chain links TRBV27 to TRBJ2-2, with D tentatively TRBD1 (6 bases). V lost 2 bases and J 5 bases, leaving 9 bases between the germline ends. This CDR3 region has 14 residues. From germline, CDR1 is MNHEY and CDR2 SMNVEV (reference sequence). In DNA form, the CDR3 reads TGTGCCAGCAGTTTAGACAGGCGGACCGGGGAGCTGTTTTTT. It is translated as CASSLDRRTGELFF.

The gene calls are TRBV12-3 or TRBV12-4 and TRBJ2-1; TRBD1 or TRBD2 may be the D gene (5 bases each). The CDR3 runs to 14 residues. The V end lost 6 bases, the J end lost 5 bases, and 14 bases lay between the germline ends. The CDR3 DNA reads TGTGCCAGCAGAACCGGGACGGTGGACAATGAGCAGTTCTTC. This translates into CASRTGTVDNEQFF.

This clonotype was found a few times. The chain combines TRBV20-1 with TRBJ2-2, with D perhaps being TRBD1 or TRBD2 (5 bases each). Germline values: CDR1 DFQATT, CDR2 SNEGSKA (reference sequence). The V end was cut by 2 bases, the J end by 4 bases, with 11 bases between. The CDR3 is 14 amino acids. CDR3 amino acids: CSARPGTGTGELFF. The CDR3 DNA reads as TGCAGTGCTAGACCTGGGACGGGCACCGGGGAGCTGTTTTTT.

The table lists this clonotype with a few counts. The V gene is TRBV6-5, the J gene TRBJ2-7, with 9 bases lining up with TRBD2. CDR1 is MNHEY and CDR2 is SVGAGI in the germline V gene. After removal of 0 bases from V and 2 bases from J, the junction contained 8 bases not matched to a gene. The CDR3 runs to 17 residues. The DNA of the CDR3 is TGTGCCAGCAGTTACTCGATTAGGGAGCGGGGGGCCTACGAGCAGTACTTC. Its protein is CASSYSIRERGAYEQYF.

The J gene is TRBJ2-3, the V gene TRBV20-1, with TRBD2 matching 13 bases. Per germline, CDR1 DFQATT and CDR2 SNEGSKA (reference sequence). This CDR3 has 17 residues. The V gene end was trimmed by 3 bases and the J gene end by 2 bases; junction bases not matched to a gene: 8. CDR3 residues: CSASTSGRAGNTDTQYF. CDR3 DNA: TGCAGTGCTAGTACTAGCGGGAGGGCCGGCAACACAGATACGCAGTATTTT.

This clonotype was seen only a few times. The rearrangement links TRBV10-3 to TRBJ1-1, with D possibly being TRBD1 (5 bases). This CDR3 comprises 13 residues. V was trimmed by 10 bases and J by 5 bases, leaving 17 bases between them. Germline assignment: CDR1 ENHRY and CDR2 SYGVKD. Written as DNA, the CDR3 is TGTGCCACCCAAGAAACGGGGGGAACTGAAGCTTTCTTT. This codes for CATQETGGTEAFF.

This clonotype is a singleton in its sample. This rearrangement joins TRBV6-1 to TRBJ2-7, with 7 bases that match TRBD1. This CDR3 region has 15 residues. Germline values: CDR1 MNHNS, CDR2 SASEGT. With V trimmed by 6 bases and J by 0 bases, 8 bases remained unmatched. DNA for the CDR3: TGTGCCAGCAGAAAGGACAGGCGTAGCTCCTACGAGCAGTACTTC. Its translation is CASRKDRRSSYEQYF.

CDR3 in amino acids: CASRLTTGYNSPLHF. Here the CDR3 DNA reads TGTGCCAGCAGGCTAACGACAGGGTATAATTCACCCCTCCACTTT. The rearrangement uses TRBV6-1 and TRBJ1-6, with TRBD1 identical over 7 bases. The V and J ends lost 6 bases and 4 bases, in that order; junction bases with no gene match: 6. The length of the CDR3 is 15 residues. Germline V lookup: CDR1 MNHNS, CDR2 SASEGT.

This clonotype was counted a few times. The chain recombines TRBV12-3 or TRBV12-4 with TRBJ2-1; TRBD2 aligns across 14 bases. The J segment lost 0 bases and the V segment lost 7 bases, leaving 8 bases of the junction unmatched. The length of the CDR3 is 18 residues. CDR3 bases: TGTGCCAGCATGACTAGCGGGAGGGCGAGGAGCTCCTACAATGAGCAGTTCTTC. This codes for CASMTSGRARSSYNEQFF.

The sample holds many counts of this clonotype. The chain employs TRBV6-1 and TRBJ1-2; D uncertain. The CDR3 consists of 12 residues. Looked up from germline, CDR1 is MNHNS and CDR2 is SASEGT. Trimming stripped 2 bases from V and 8 bases from J, with 9 bases between. The CDR3 DNA follows: TGTGCCAGCAGTGAAAGGAGAGTGGGCTACACCTTC. Its translation: CASSERRVGYTF.

This clonotype was counted only a few times. The chain carries TRBV20-1 and TRBJ2-1, with D possibly matching TRBD2 (6 bases). Per the germline V gene, CDR1 is DFQATT and CDR2 is SNEGSKA (reference sequence). CDR3 length equals 13 residues. V gave up 7 bases and J gave up 2 bases, with 12 bases separating them. In nucleotides, the CDR3 is TGCAGTGAGAGCGGGCCTACCTACAATGAGCAGTTCTTC. Protein product: CSESGPTYNEQFF.